Sequencing of this T cell receptor (beta chain) was carried out in a study of T cell changes during pregnancy in multiple sclerosis. Sequencing used immunoSEQ multiplex PCR; TCRdb keeps in-frame clones, though not all of them. This sample has some 60,000 clones, with more than 90% found just once. V shed 5 bases, J shed 6 bases, and the junction held 10 bases outside the gene matches. Germline loops: CDR1 MDHEN, CDR2 SYDVKM. CDR3 length: 15 residues. Sequencing was performed on peripheral blood, taken in the first trimester of pregnancy. The receptor was isolated from a female donor in good health, enrolled as a control in a pregnancy study. The V and J genes are TRBV28 and TRBJ2-3; 8 nucleotides match TRBD2. The DNA of the CDR3 is TGTGCCAGCAGTCCTGGACTAGCCACAATGGATACGCAGTATTTT. Translating gives CASSPGLATMDTQYF.